A single sample is the source of the 6 T cell receptor beta chains below, sequenced in a study of Graves' ophthalmopathy and Graves' hyperthyroidism listed by TCRdb under 2018. Sequencing instrument: Illumina HiSeq 2000. For repertoire sequencing, TCR beta CDR3 regions were amplified from RNA transcripts. HTBI primers and the Qiagen OneStep RT-PCR kit were used in a first-round RT-PCR, which was followed by a second-round multiplex PCR, size selection and purification. The raw public data were reprocessed by TCRdb itself: fastp quality trimming at Q25, MiXCR clonotype calling, in-frame beta chains only. Rows with a matching CDR3 protein are joined into one entry that keeps the most common DNA and genes. This sample has approximately 330,000 distinct CDR3 sequences in its table, and about a sixth of those were observed once. Clones ranked in the top ten supply approximately 13% of the sample. The sample consisted of peripheral blood. All receptors derive from an adult man with Graves' ophthalmopathy.

In its sample, this clonotype was seen many times. The rearrangement joins TRBV13 to TRBJ1-2; D gene ambiguous. V lost 5 bases and J 6 bases, leaving 19 bases between the germline ends. Germline V gene sequence: CDR1 PRHDT, CDR2 FYEKMQ (reference sequence). There are 15 residues in the CDR3. The CDR3 sequence is CASSRRAREMDGYTF. As DNA, the CDR3 is TGTGCCAGCAGCCGACGGGCCCGGGAGATGGATGGCTACACCTTC.

The chain uses TRBV5-1 and TRBJ2-7; the D call may be TRBD1 or TRBD2 (5 bases each). Per the germline V gene, CDR1 is SGHRS and CDR2 is YFSETQ. V lost 5 bases to trimming and J lost 1 base, with 19 bases between them. The CDR3 has 16 residues. The CDR3 sequence is CASRSSPGTASYEQYF. CDR3 sequence (DNA): TGCGCCAGCAGATCCTCCCCCGGGACCGCGTCCTACGAGCAGTACTTC.

This clonotype showed up many times. The chain joins TRBV7-2 to TRBJ1-2; 10 bases are a match to TRBD1. The CDR3 spans 17 residues. J lost 0 bases, V lost 7 bases, and 11 bases had no gene match. Per the germline V gene, CDR1 is SGHTA and CDR2 is FQGNSA. This chain's CDR3 is CASTSTGGISANYGYTF. Here the CDR3 DNA reads TGTGCCAGCACCTCGACAGGGGGCATCAGTGCTAACTATGGCTACACCTTC.

This clonotype was recorded many times. The gene calls are TRBV11-2 and TRBJ1-2; tentative D call: TRBD1 (5 bases). The germline V and J ends were trimmed by 2 bases and 5 bases, with 9 bases remaining between them. The CDR3 has 13 residues. Germline CDR1 is SGHAT and CDR2 is FQNNGV. The CDR3 coding sequence is TGTGCCAGCAGCTTACGGGGGGAATATGGCTACACCTTC. It codes for CASSLRGEYGYTF.

The V call is TRBV6-1, the J call TRBJ1-5; D unresolved. Trimming stripped 6 bases from V and 2 bases from J, with 14 bases between. The CDR3 runs 15 residues. Germline V gene lookup returns CDR1 MNHNS and CDR2 SASEGT. CDR3 coding DNA: TGTGCCAGCAGAATCGGCCGGGGTGGCAATCAGCCCCAGCATTTT. Translation gives CASRIGRGGNQPQHF.

This clonotype was recorded at least ten times. The chain links TRBV7-9 to TRBJ1-2, with a tentative D call TRBD1 (5 bases). V dropped 5 bases and J dropped 8 bases, with 15 bases sitting between them. The CDR3 is 13 residues long. The germline gives CDR1 SEHNR, CDR2 FQNEAQ (reference sequence). Here the CDR3 reads CASSIVGARGYTF. The CDR3 region has the DNA TGTGCCAGCAGCATAGTTGGGGCACGGGGCTACACCTTC.